This TCR beta chain was documented in a study of blood T cell repertoires in COVID-19. The data were produced by immunoSEQ multiplex PCR, yet TCRdb's version contains in-frame clones alone and is incomplete. Of around 260,000 clones listed, about nine tenths are singletons. The CDR3 is 14 residues long. Per the germline V gene, CDR1 is LGHNA and CDR2 is YSLEER. V was shortened by 1 base and J by 1 base, with 7 bases between the two germline ends. The source material was PBMCs or T cells enriched from blood (not recorded which). The clonotype was recovered from a young woman who had recovered from COVID-19. The chain links TRBV4-3 to TRBJ2-5; a weak D match, TRBD1 (5 bases). The chain's CDR3 is CASSQGGGQETQYF. As DNA, the CDR3 is TGCGCCAGCAGCCAAGGGGGCGGCCAAGAGACCCAGTACTTC.